Presented here are 5 T cell receptor beta chains from one specimen sequenced in a study of blood T cell repertoires in COVID-19. Produced via immunoSEQ multiplex PCR; TCRdb's table is partial and in-frame only. The data show about 170,000 clones, more than 70% seen once. The sequenced material came from peripheral blood. The receptors were gathered from a middle-aged man who had recovered from COVID-19.

This chain links TRBV18 with TRBJ2-7, with TRBD1 as a possible D gene (6 bases). CDR1 KGHSH and CDR2 LQKENI come from the germline V gene. The V end lost 2 bases, the J end lost 0 bases, and 11 bases lay between the germline ends. The CDR3 sequence is 15 residues long. CDR3 nucleotide sequence: TGTGCCAGCTCACCAGTACGGGACACCTCCTACGAGCAGTACTTC. This codes for CASSPVRDTSYEQYF.

V gene TRBV9 combines with J gene TRBJ1-1, with 7 bases identical to TRBD1. This CDR3 has 20 residues. J was trimmed by 4 bases and V by 4 bases; bases with no gene match: 25. The V gene's germline CDR1 is SGDLS and CDR2 YYNGEE. The CDR3 sequence is CASSSRGVLTGNISFTEAFF. The CDR3 DNA reads TGTGCCAGCAGCTCTAGGGGGGTCTTGACAGGGAATATTTCTTTCACTGAAGCTTTCTTT.

CDR3 in amino acids: CASSPAGGKRYEQYF. Written as DNA, the CDR3 is TGTGCCAGCAGCCCCGCCGGCGGGAAGCGCTACGAGCAGTACTTC. This chain uses TRBV28 with TRBJ2-7; the D gene is possibly TRBD2 (6 bases). This CDR3 has 15 amino acids. Germline CDR1 reads MDHEN; CDR2 reads SYDVKM. The V end lost 6 bases, the J end lost 3 bases, and 18 bases lay between the germline ends.

The chain is built from TRBV24-1 and TRBJ1-2, with D unresolved. CDR3 length: 16 amino acids. Trimming cost V 0 bases and J 4 bases, with 14 bases left between them. The germline CDR1 and CDR2 sequences are KGHDR and SFDVKD. As DNA, the CDR3 is TGTGCCACCAGTGATTTGGGGGAAGAGGGTGCCTATGGCTACACCTTC. This gives the protein CATSDLGEEGAYGYTF.

The chain has TRBV19 and TRBJ1-2; D might be TRBD1 (6 bases). Germline loops: CDR1 LNHDA, CDR2 SQIVND (reference sequence). Trimming removed 4 bases at V and 5 bases at J, with 17 bases between. The CDR3 is 15 residues long. The CDR3 spells CASSSPSTGKYGYTF. The DNA for the CDR3 is TGTGCCAGTAGTAGCCCGTCTACAGGGAAATATGGCTACACCTTC.